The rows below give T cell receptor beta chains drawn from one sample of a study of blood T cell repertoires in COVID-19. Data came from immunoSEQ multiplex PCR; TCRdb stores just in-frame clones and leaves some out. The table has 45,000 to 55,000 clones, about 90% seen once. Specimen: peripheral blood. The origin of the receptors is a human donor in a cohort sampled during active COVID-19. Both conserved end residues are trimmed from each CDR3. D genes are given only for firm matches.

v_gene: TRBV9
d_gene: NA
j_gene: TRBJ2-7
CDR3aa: ASSPQGYYEQY

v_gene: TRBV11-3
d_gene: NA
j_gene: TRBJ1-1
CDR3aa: ASSLAGYTEAF

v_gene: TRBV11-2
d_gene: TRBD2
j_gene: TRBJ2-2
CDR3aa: ASSSLAGTNTGELF

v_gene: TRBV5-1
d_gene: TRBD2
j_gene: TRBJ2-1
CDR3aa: ASSPDVSRGGNEQF

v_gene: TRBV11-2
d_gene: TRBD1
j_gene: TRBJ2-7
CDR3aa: ASSTGTGAYEQY

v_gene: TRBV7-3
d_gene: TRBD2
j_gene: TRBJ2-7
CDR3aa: ASSAGGSSYEQY

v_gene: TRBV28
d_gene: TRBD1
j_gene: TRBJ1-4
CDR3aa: ASSGMGQGNNEKLF

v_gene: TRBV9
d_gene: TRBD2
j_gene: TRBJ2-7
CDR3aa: ASSPGLAGGPGYEQY

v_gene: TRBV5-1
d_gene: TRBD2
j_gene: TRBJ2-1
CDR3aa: ASSLTGLAGGRAYNEQF

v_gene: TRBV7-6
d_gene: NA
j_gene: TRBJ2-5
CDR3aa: ASSPSSPPQETQY

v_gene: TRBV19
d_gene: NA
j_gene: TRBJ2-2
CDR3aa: ASSIARMLNTGELF

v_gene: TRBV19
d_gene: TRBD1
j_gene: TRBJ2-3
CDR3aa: ASSPGQGPRDTQY

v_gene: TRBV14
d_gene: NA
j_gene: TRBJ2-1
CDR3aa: ASSRDTTYNEQF

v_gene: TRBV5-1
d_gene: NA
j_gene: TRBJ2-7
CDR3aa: ASSPTPAGASYEQY

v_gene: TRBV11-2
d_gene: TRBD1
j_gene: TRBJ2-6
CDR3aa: ASSSHTGGSSGANVLT

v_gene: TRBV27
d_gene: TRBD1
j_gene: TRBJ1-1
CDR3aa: ASRLGQENTEAF

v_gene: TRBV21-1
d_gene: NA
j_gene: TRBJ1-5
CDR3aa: ASSKPEKPCRGLGNQPQH

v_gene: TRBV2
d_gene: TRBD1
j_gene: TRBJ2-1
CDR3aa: ASNPGTGGNNEQF

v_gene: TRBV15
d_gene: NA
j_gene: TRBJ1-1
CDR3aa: ATSRDFPGKAF

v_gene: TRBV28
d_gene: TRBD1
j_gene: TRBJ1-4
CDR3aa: ASSPQTGGTTNEKLF

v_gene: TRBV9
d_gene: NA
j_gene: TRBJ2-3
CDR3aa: ASSPPPAGSTDTQY

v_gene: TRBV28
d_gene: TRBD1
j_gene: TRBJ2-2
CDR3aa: ASSLQGGTGGDTGELF

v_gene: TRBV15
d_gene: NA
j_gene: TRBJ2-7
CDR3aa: ATSRDRVSWRYEQY

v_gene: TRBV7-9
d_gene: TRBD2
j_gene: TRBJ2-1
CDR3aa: ASSSERGSVLF

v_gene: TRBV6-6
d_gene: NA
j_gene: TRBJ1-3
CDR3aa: ASSPRQASFSGNTIY

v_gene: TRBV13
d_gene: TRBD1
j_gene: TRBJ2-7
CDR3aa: ASSSIGQGGEQY

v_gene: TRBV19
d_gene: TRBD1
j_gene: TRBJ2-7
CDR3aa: ASSIGQGEEQY

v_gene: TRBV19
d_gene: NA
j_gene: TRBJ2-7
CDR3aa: ASSISSTYEQY

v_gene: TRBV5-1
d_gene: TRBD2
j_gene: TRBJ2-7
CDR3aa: ASGRTSGFSSYEQY

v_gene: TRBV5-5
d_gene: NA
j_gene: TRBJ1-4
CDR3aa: ASSPPGGTNEKLF

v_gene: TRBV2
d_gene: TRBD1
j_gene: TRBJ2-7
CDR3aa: ASSRDRVSYEQY

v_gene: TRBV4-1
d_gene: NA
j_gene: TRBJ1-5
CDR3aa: ASSRGGVVRSNQPQH

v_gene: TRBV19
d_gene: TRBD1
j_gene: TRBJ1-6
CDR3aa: ASSIGGQVDSPLH

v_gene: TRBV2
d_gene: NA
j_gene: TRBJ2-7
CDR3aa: ASSGSGVSYEQY

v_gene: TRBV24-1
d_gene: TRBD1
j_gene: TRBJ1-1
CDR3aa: ATSGTGYNTEAF

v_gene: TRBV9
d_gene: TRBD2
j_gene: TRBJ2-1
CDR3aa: ASSGTSGPYNEQF